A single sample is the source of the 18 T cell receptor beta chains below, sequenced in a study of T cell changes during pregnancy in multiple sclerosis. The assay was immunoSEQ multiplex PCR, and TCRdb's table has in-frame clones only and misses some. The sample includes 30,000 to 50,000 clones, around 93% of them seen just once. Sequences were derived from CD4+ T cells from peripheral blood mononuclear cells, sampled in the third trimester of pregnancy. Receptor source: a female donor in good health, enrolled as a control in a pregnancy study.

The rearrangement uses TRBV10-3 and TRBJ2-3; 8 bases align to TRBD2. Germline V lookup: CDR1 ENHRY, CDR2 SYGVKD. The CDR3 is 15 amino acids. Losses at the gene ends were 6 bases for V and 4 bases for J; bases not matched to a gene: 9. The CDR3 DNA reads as TGTGCCATCAGCTCGGCGGGGGGCCTCCCAGATACGCAGTATTTT. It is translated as CAISSAGGLPDTQYF.

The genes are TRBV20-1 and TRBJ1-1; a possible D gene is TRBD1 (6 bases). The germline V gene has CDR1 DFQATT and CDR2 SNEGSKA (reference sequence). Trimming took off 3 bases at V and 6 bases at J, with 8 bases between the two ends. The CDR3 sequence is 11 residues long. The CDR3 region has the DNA TGCAGTGCTAGCAGGGGTTCTGAAGCTTTCTTT. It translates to CSASRGSEAFF.

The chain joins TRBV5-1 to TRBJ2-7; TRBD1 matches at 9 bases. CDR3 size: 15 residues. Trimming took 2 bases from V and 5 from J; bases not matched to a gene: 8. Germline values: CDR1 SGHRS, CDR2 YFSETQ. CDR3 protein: CASSLGTGYGDEQYF. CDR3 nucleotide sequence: TGCGCCAGCAGCTTAGGGACAGGGTATGGCGACGAGCAGTACTTC.

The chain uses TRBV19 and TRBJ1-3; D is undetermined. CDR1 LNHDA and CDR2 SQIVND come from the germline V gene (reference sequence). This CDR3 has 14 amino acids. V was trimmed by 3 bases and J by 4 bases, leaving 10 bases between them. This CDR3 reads CASSIEGSGNTIYF. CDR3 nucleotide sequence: TGTGCCAGTAGTATTGAGGGATCGGGAAACACCATATATTTT.

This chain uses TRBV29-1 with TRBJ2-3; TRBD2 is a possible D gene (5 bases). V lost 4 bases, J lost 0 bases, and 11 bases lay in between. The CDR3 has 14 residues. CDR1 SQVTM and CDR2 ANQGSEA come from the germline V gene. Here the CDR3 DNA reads TGCAGCGTTGCCCCCGGGGTCAGCACAGATACGCAGTATTTT. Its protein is CSVAPGVSTDTQYF.

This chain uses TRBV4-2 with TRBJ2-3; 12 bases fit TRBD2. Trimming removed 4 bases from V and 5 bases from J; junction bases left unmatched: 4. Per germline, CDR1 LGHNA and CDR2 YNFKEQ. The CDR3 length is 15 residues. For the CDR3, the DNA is TGTGCCAGCAGCCCGCGACTAGCGGGAGTAGATACGCAGTATTTT. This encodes CASSPRLAGVDTQYF.

The CDR3 DNA reads TGTGCCAGTAGTATAGGGACAGCGAGCTCCTACGAGCAGTACTTC. Translated, it gives CASSIGTASSYEQYF. The chain links TRBV19 to TRBJ2-7, with D tentatively TRBD1 (6 bases). Per the germline V gene, CDR1 is LNHDA and CDR2 is SQIVND (reference sequence). V lost 1 base to trimming and J lost 0 bases, with 10 bases between them. The CDR3 runs 15 residues.

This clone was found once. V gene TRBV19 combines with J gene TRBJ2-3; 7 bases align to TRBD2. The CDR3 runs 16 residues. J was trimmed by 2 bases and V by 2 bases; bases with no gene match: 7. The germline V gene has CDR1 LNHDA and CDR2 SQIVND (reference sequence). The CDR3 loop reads CASSISARDYTDTQYF. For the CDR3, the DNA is TGTGCCAGTAGTATATCAGCCCGGGACTACACAGATACGCAGTATTTT.

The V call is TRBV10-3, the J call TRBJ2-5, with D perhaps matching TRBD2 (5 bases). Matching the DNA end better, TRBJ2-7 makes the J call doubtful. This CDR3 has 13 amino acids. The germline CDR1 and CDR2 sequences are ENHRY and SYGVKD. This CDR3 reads CAISEYEGYEQYF. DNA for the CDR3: TGTGCCATCAGTGAGTATGAGGGATACGAGCAGTACTTC.

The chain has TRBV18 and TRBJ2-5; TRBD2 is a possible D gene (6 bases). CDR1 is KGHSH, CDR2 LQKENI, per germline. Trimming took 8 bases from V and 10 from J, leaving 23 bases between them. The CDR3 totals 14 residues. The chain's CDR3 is CASRRSASVAVQYF. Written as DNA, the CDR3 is TGTGCCAGCAGACGCTCGGCGTCGGTAGCGGTCCAGTACTTC.

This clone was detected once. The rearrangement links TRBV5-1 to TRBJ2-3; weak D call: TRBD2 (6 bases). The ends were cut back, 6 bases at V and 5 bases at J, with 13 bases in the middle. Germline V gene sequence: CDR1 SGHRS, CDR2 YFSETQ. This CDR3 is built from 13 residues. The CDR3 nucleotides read TGCGCCAGCATGCGGGGTCAGAGAGATACGCAGTATTTT. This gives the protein CASMRGQRDTQYF.

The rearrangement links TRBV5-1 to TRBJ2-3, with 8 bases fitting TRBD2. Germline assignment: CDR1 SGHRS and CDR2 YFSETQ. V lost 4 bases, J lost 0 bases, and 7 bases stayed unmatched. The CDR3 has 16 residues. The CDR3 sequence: CASSGGSGTSTDTQYF. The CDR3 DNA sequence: TGCGCCAGCAGCGGGGGTAGCGGGACTAGCACAGATACGCAGTATTTT.

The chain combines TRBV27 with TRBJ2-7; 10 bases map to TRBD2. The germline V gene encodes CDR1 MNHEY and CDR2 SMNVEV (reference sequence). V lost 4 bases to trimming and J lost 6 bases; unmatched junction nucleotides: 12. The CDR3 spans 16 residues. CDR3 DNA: TGTGCCAGCAGTTCCTTGATAGCGGGAGGAGCTAGCGAGCAGTACTTC. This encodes CASSSLIAGGASEQYF.

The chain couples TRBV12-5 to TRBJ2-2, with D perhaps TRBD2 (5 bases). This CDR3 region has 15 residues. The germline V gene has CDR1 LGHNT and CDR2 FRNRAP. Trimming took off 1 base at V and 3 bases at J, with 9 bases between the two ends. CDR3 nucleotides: TGTGCTAGTGGTTTGGGGGAGACCGACACCGGGGAGCTGTTTTTT. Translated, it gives CASGLGETDTGELFF.

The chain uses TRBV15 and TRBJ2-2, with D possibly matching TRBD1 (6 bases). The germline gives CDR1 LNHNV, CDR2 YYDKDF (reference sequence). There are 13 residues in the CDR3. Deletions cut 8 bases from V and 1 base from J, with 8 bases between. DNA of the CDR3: TGTGCCACCTCGGGACAGAACACCGGGGAGCTGTTTTTT. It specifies CATSGQNTGELFF. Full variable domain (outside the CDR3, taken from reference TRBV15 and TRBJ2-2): DAMVIQNPRYQVTQFGKPVTLSCSQTLNHNVMYWYQQKSSQAPKLLFHYYDKDFNNEADTPDNFQSRRPNTSFCFLDIRSPGLGDTAMYLCATSGQNTGELFFGEGSRLTVL.

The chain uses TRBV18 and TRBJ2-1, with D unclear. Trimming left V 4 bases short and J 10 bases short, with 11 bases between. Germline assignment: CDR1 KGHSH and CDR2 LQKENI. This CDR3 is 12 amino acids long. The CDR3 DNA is TGTGCCAGCTCACACGCGGAGATCGAGCAGTTCTTC. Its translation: CASSHAEIEQFF.

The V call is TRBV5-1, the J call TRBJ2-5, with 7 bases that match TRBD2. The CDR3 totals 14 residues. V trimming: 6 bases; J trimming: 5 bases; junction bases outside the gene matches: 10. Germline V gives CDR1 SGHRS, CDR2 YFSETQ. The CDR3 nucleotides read TGCGCCAGCATGCCAGCGACGCGGGGGGAGACCCAGTACTTC. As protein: CASMPATRGETQYF.

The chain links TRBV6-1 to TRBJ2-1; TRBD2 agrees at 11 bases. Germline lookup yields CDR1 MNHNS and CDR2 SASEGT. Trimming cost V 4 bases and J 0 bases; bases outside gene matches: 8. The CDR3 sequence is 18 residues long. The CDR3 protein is CASSAGTSGKSSYNEQFF. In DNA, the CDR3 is TGTGCCAGCAGTGCCGGGACTAGCGGAAAAAGCTCCTACAATGAGCAGTTCTTC.